Below, one T cell receptor (beta chain) is given with its context. Its antigen remains unknown. This specimen belongs to a study of T cell responses to AZD1222 COVID-19 vaccine. Some second doses came at about 4 weeks and others at about 12 weeks; these were pooled. Study-wide results and limits: All repertoire sampling was performed exclusively after the peak T cell response. The donor group comprised mostly white British people and more females; the analysis possibly underestimated clonal diversity.

Repertoires were generated with immunoSEQ multiplex PCR, while TCRdb's copy carries only in-frame clones and drops some. The sample has about 120,000 clones; 85% to 95% are singletons. The CDR3 extends over 17 amino acids. Germline CDR1 SEHNR, CDR2 FQNEAQ (reference sequence). Trimming shortened V by 1 base and J by 2 bases, and 14 bases separated the two germline ends. The chain has TRBV7-9 and TRBJ1-4; TRBD1 is a possible D gene (6 bases). The sequencing here drew on peripheral blood, taken 28 days after the second AZD1222 dose. The sequence was obtained from an adult who received the AZD1222 COVID-19 vaccine. In nucleotides, the CDR3 is TGTGCCAGCAGCTTAGTATTGTCGGGGGCGACTAATGAAAAACTGTTTTTT. This codes for CASSLVLSGATNEKLFF.